A selection of T cell receptor beta chains follows, all from one sample in a study of blood T cell repertoires in COVID-19. Assay: immunoSEQ multiplex PCR; the TCRdb copy retains only in-frame clones and omits some. The sample contains about 260,000 clones, about 82% of which appear only once. The sample comprised PBMCs or T cells enriched from blood (not recorded which). Receptors originate from a woman in her 50s who had recovered from COVID-19. Each CDR3 is given with its conserved first and last residue.

V gene: TRBV5-8
CDR3 protein: CASSPWTGGSAGELFF

V gene: TRBV30
CDR3 protein: CAWSRQVDAYTF

V gene: TRBV7-9
CDR3 protein: CASSPGTGSQPQHF

V gene: TRBV5-6
CDR3 protein: CASSPRWGGEQYF

V gene: TRBV19
CDR3 protein: CASSIRAGGGETEAFF

V gene: TRBV5-1
CDR3 protein: CASSSPDRSSYEQYF

V gene: TRBV28
CDR3 protein: CASTRQGAGTGELFF

V gene: TRBV18
CDR3 protein: CASSQVGGNMNTEAFF

V gene: TRBV2
CDR3 protein: CASSSQGTENQPQHF

V gene: TRBV7-9
CDR3 protein: CASSFLTGELFF

V gene: TRBV7-3
CDR3 protein: CASSLGTGGDTQYF

V gene: TRBV27
CDR3 protein: CASSFGGTFKALENEKLFF